A selection of T cell receptor beta chains follows, all from one sample in a study of beta chain features in type 1 diabetes. Here immunoSEQ multiplex PCR was the method, and the copy in TCRdb shows in-frame clones only, minus some. The sample shows 150,000 to 200,000 clones, 63% of them seen only once. What was sequenced was naive CD4+ T cells from blood. Receptors originate from a man aged 30 to 45 with type 1 diabetes. The CDR3 runs from the conserved cysteine through the conserved F or W. Fields, in order: D gene, V gene, J gene, clone size, CDR3 protein, CDR3 DNA. The D gene is left open where the match is weak. The size of a clone is reported for some rows only, either as once, few or many, or as a class for expanded clones.

d_gene: NA; v_gene: TRBV7-9; j_gene: TRBJ2-1; abundance: NA; CDR3aa: CASSLEFEQFF; CDR3nt: TGTGCCAGCAGCTTAGAGTTTGAGCAGTTCTTC
d_gene: TRBD2; v_gene: TRBV11-2; j_gene: TRBJ2-5; abundance: few; CDR3aa: CASSPGLQETQYF; CDR3nt: TGTGCCAGCAGCCCGGGACTACAAGAGACCCAGTACTTC
d_gene: NA; v_gene: TRBV11-2; j_gene: TRBJ2-2; abundance: NA; CDR3aa: CASSFPGTGELFF; CDR3nt: TGTGCCAGCAGCTTTCCGGGCACCGGGGAGCTGTTTTTT
d_gene: TRBD2; v_gene: TRBV13; j_gene: TRBJ2-5; abundance: few; CDR3aa: CASSGPTGLAGVEETQYF; CDR3nt: TGTGCCAGCAGCGGTCCAACGGGGCTAGCGGGGGTGGAAGAGACCCAGTACTTC
d_gene: NA; v_gene: TRBV7-9; j_gene: TRBJ1-2; abundance: NA; CDR3aa: CASSLSARNYGYTF; CDR3nt: TGTGCCAGCAGCTTATCCGCCAGGAACTATGGCTACACCTTC
d_gene: NA; v_gene: TRBV29-1; j_gene: TRBJ2-7; abundance: NA; CDR3aa: CSVGSYEQYF; CDR3nt: TGCAGCGTTGGCTCCTACGAGCAGTACTTC
d_gene: NA; v_gene: TRBV29-1; j_gene: TRBJ1-1; abundance: few; CDR3aa: CSVEPRRTEAFF; CDR3nt: TGCAGCGTTGAACCCCGCAGGACTGAAGCTTTCTTT
d_gene: NA; v_gene: TRBV30; j_gene: TRBJ1-1; abundance: NA; CDR3aa: CAWKAGSGTEAFF; CDR3nt: TGTGCCTGGAAGGCAGGGAGTGGGACTGAAGCTTTCTTT
d_gene: NA; v_gene: TRBV4-3; j_gene: TRBJ1-6; abundance: few; CDR3aa: CASSVVPNSPLHF; CDR3nt: TGCGCCAGCAGCGTAGTACCAAATTCACCCCTCCACTTT
d_gene: TRBD2; v_gene: TRBV7-2; j_gene: TRBJ2-3; abundance: NA; CDR3aa: CASRQTSGASTDTQYF; CDR3nt: TGTGCCAGCAGGCAAACTAGCGGGGCTAGCACAGATACGCAGTATTTT
d_gene: NA; v_gene: TRBV7-2; j_gene: TRBJ2-1; abundance: few; CDR3aa: CASSRKAVFIDEQFF; CDR3nt: TGTGCCAGCAGCAGGAAAGCGGTCTTTATAGATGAGCAGTTCTTC
d_gene: NA; v_gene: TRBV9; j_gene: TRBJ2-3; abundance: NA; CDR3aa: CASSVGGNTDTQYF; CDR3nt: TGTGCCAGCAGCGTAGGCGGGAACACAGATACGCAGTATTTT
d_gene: NA; v_gene: TRBV9; j_gene: TRBJ2-3; abundance: NA; CDR3aa: CASSVDPRDTQYF; CDR3nt: TGTGCCAGCAGCGTAGATCCCCGGGATACGCAGTATTTT
d_gene: NA; v_gene: TRBV29-1; j_gene: TRBJ2-5; abundance: few; CDR3aa: CSVEIQETQYF; CDR3nt: TGCAGCGTTGAAATCCAAGAGACCCAGTACTTC
d_gene: NA; v_gene: TRBV4-3; j_gene: TRBJ1-1; abundance: NA; CDR3aa: CASSQIDRNTEAFF; CDR3nt: TGCGCCAGCAGCCAAATAGACAGGAACACTGAAGCTTTCTTT
d_gene: NA; v_gene: TRBV9; j_gene: TRBJ1-1; abundance: NA; CDR3aa: CASSVGWNTEAFF; CDR3nt: TGTGCCAGCAGCGTAGGGTGGAACACTGAAGCTTTCTTT
d_gene: NA; v_gene: TRBV9; j_gene: TRBJ2-5; abundance: NA; CDR3aa: CASSVGQDQETQYF; CDR3nt: TGTGCCAGCAGCGTAGGACAAGACCAAGAGACCCAGTACTTC
d_gene: NA; v_gene: TRBV19; j_gene: TRBJ2-6; abundance: few; CDR3aa: CASTDRRSSGANVLTF; CDR3nt: TGTGCCAGTACAGACAGGAGAAGCTCTGGGGCCAACGTCCTGACTTTC
d_gene: NA; v_gene: TRBV4-3; j_gene: TRBJ1-2; abundance: few; CDR3aa: CASSQEVQGRPGYTF; CDR3nt: TGCGCCAGCAGCCAAGAGGTACAGGGAAGGCCCGGCTACACCTTC
d_gene: NA; v_gene: TRBV30; j_gene: TRBJ1-1; abundance: NA; CDR3aa: CAWSVMGILNTEAFF; CDR3nt: TGTGCCTGGAGTGTAATGGGCATCCTAAACACTGAAGCTTTCTTT
d_gene: NA; v_gene: TRBV7-2; j_gene: TRBJ2-6; abundance: once; CDR3aa: CASSLVGHLVGGANVLTF; CDR3nt: TGTGCCAGCAGCTTAGTAGGACATCTGGTCGGTGGGGCCAACGTCCTGACTTTC
d_gene: NA; v_gene: TRBV7-9; j_gene: TRBJ1-2; abundance: NA; CDR3aa: CASERAEGINYGYTF; CDR3nt: TGTGCCAGCGAGCGCGCCGAGGGAATAAACTATGGCTACACCTTC
d_gene: NA; v_gene: TRBV7-2; j_gene: TRBJ1-6; abundance: NA; CDR3aa: CASSLMASPLHF; CDR3nt: TGTGCCAGCAGCTTAATGGCTTCACCCCTCCACTTT
d_gene: TRBD1; v_gene: TRBV29-1; j_gene: TRBJ1-4; abundance: NA; CDR3aa: CSAGGIGEKLFF; CDR3nt: TGCAGCGCAGGGGGTATTGGGGAAAAACTGTTTTTT
d_gene: NA; v_gene: TRBV18; j_gene: TRBJ2-7; abundance: NA; CDR3aa: CASSPGDSSYEQYF; CDR3nt: TGTGCCAGCTCACCGGGTGACAGCTCCTACGAGCAGTACTTC
d_gene: TRBD1; v_gene: TRBV9; j_gene: TRBJ2-7; abundance: NA; CDR3aa: CASSVDGRGYEQYF; CDR3nt: TGTGCCAGCAGCGTAGATGGCAGGGGGTACGAGCAGTACTTC
d_gene: NA; v_gene: TRBV7-2; j_gene: TRBJ2-7; abundance: few; CDR3aa: CASSISYEQYF; CDR3nt: TGTGCCAGCAGCATCTCCTACGAGCAGTACTTC
d_gene: TRBD1; v_gene: TRBV7-9; j_gene: TRBJ2-1; abundance: NA; CDR3aa: CASSFRTGGNNEQFF; CDR3nt: TGTGCCAGCAGCTTCCGGACAGGGGGAAACAATGAGCAGTTCTTC
d_gene: TRBD1; v_gene: TRBV29-1; j_gene: TRBJ2-5; abundance: once; CDR3aa: CSALRDRGKETQYF; CDR3nt: TGCAGCGCCCTCCGGGACAGGGGGAAAGAGACCCAGTACTTC
d_gene: NA; v_gene: TRBV7-9; j_gene: TRBJ2-3; abundance: NA; CDR3aa: CASSLRTGRTDTQYF; CDR3nt: TGTGCCAGCAGCTTAAGAACAGGGCGAACGGATACGCAGTATTTT
d_gene: NA; v_gene: TRBV7-9; j_gene: TRBJ2-5; abundance: NA; CDR3aa: CASSSRGELEETQYF; CDR3nt: TGTGCCAGCAGCTCCCGAGGAGAACTGGAAGAGACCCAGTACTTC
d_gene: TRBD2; v_gene: TRBV30; j_gene: TRBJ2-7; abundance: NA; CDR3aa: CAWSVAGIHEQYF; CDR3nt: TGTGCCTGGAGTGTAGCGGGGATCCACGAGCAGTACTTC
d_gene: NA; v_gene: TRBV6-5; j_gene: TRBJ2-5; abundance: NA; CDR3aa: CASSYSSGAEETQYF; CDR3nt: TGTGCCAGCAGTTACTCGTCAGGGGCTGAAGAGACCCAGTACTTC
d_gene: NA; v_gene: TRBV29-1; j_gene: TRBJ1-3; abundance: NA; CDR3aa: CSVYQGSSGNTIYF; CDR3nt: TGCAGCGTGTATCAGGGGAGCTCTGGAAACACCATATATTTT
d_gene: NA; v_gene: TRBV15; j_gene: TRBJ2-1; abundance: NA; CDR3aa: CATSRVRDNEQFF; CDR3nt: TGTGCCACCAGCAGAGTGAGGGACAATGAGCAGTTCTTC
d_gene: TRBD2; v_gene: TRBV30; j_gene: TRBJ2-1; abundance: NA; CDR3aa: CAFQAGGLYNEQFF; CDR3nt: TGTGCCTTCCAAGCGGGGGGGCTCTACAATGAGCAGTTCTTC
d_gene: TRBD1; v_gene: TRBV7-9; j_gene: TRBJ1-2; abundance: NA; CDR3aa: CASSTGTGANGYTF; CDR3nt: TGTGCCAGCAGCACCGGGACAGGGGCGAATGGCTACACCTTC
d_gene: NA; v_gene: TRBV30; j_gene: TRBJ2-3; abundance: NA; CDR3aa: CAWSVSQTSTDTQYF; CDR3nt: TGTGCCTGGAGTGTAAGTCAGACCTCCACAGATACGCAGTATTTT
d_gene: TRBD1; v_gene: TRBV30; j_gene: TRBJ1-2; abundance: NA; CDR3aa: CAWGLGQGQGYTF; CDR3nt: TGTGCCTGGGGCCTAGGACAGGGACAAGGCTACACCTTC
d_gene: NA; v_gene: TRBV29-1; j_gene: TRBJ2-1; abundance: NA; CDR3aa: CSVLGNEQFF; CDR3nt: TGCAGCGTGCTAGGGAATGAGCAGTTCTTC
d_gene: NA; v_gene: TRBV7-2; j_gene: TRBJ2-3; abundance: NA; CDR3aa: CASSTYGMYTDTQYF; CDR3nt: TGTGCCAGCAGTACATACGGGATGTACACAGATACGCAGTATTTT
d_gene: NA; v_gene: TRBV4-3; j_gene: TRBJ2-4; abundance: few; CDR3aa: CASSQDRGVTKNIQYF; CDR3nt: TGCGCCAGCAGCCAAGATCGAGGGGTAACCAAAAACATTCAGTACTTC
d_gene: NA; v_gene: TRBV5-6; j_gene: TRBJ2-1; abundance: NA; CDR3aa: CASSLGWRGLEQFF; CDR3nt: TGTGCCAGCAGCTTGGGATGGCGGGGGCTGGAGCAGTTCTTC
d_gene: NA; v_gene: TRBV1; j_gene: TRBJ2-3; abundance: NA; CDR3aa: CTSSQATAGCTDTQYF; CDR3nt: TGCACCAGCAGCCAAGCGACGGCGGGGTGCACAGATACGCAGTATTTT
d_gene: NA; v_gene: TRBV6-5; j_gene: TRBJ2-4; abundance: NA; CDR3aa: CASSYGAVAKNIQYF; CDR3nt: TGTGCCAGCAGTTACGGTGCAGTAGCCAAAAACATTCAGTACTTC
d_gene: TRBD1; v_gene: TRBV7-9; j_gene: TRBJ1-6; abundance: NA; CDR3aa: CASSTVTGPLHF; CDR3nt: TGTGCCAGCAGCACAGTGACAGGGCCCCTCCACTTT
d_gene: TRBD1; v_gene: TRBV29-1; j_gene: TRBJ2-1; abundance: few; CDR3aa: CSVRGQPIYNEQFF; CDR3nt: TGCAGCGTGAGGGGACAGCCGATCTACAATGAGCAGTTCTTC
d_gene: TRBD2; v_gene: TRBV4-3; j_gene: TRBJ2-3; abundance: few; CDR3aa: CASRLAGGPDTQYF; CDR3nt: TGCGCCAGCAGACTAGCGGGGGGCCCAGATACGCAGTATTTT
d_gene: NA; v_gene: TRBV7-2; j_gene: TRBJ2-7; abundance: once; CDR3aa: CASSLLTAEQYF; CDR3nt: TGTGCCAGCAGCTTACTGACAGCAGAGCAGTACTTC
d_gene: NA; v_gene: TRBV10-2; j_gene: TRBJ2-5; abundance: NA; CDR3aa: CASSVEGKETQYF; CDR3nt: TGCGCCAGCAGTGTCGAGGGCAAGGAGACCCAGTACTTC
d_gene: TRBD2; v_gene: TRBV6-6; j_gene: TRBJ2-3; abundance: NA; CDR3aa: CAIMSGLAQDTQYF; CDR3nt: TGTGCCATCATGTCGGGACTAGCGCAAGATACGCAGTATTTT